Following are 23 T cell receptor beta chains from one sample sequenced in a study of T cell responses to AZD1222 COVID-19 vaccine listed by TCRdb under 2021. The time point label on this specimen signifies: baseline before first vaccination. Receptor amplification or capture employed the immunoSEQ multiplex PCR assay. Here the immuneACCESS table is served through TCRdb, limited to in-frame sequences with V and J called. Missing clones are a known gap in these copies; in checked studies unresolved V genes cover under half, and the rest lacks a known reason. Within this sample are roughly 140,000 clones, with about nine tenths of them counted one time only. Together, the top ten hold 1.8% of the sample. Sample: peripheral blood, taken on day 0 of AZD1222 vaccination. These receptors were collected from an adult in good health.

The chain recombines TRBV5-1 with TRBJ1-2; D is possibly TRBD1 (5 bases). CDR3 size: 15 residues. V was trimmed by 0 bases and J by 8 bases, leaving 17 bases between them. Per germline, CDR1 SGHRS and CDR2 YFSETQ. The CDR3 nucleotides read TGCGCCAGCAGCTTGGTCGGAGACAGCCTTTTGGGCTACACCTTC. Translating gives CASSLVGDSLLGYTF.

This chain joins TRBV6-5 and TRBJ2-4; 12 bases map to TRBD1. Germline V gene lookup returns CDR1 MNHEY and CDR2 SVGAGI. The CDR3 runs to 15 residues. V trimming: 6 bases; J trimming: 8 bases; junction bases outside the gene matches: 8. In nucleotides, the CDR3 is TGTGCCAGCAGCCGGGGACAGGGGGCGATACACATTCAGTACTTC. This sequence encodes CASSRGQGAIHIQYF.

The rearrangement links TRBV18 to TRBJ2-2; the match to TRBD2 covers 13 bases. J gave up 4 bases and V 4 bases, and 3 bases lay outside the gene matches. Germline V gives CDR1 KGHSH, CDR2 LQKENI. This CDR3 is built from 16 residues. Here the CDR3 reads CASSLGTSGITGELFF. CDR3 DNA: TGTGCCAGCTCACTCGGGACTAGCGGGATCACCGGGGAGCTGTTTTTT.

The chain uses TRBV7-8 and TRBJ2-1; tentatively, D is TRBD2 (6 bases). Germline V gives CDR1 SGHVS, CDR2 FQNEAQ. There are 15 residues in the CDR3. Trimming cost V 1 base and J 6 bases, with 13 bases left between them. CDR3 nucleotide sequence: TGTGCCAGCAGCTTAGGGGCTAGCGAAGCCAATGAGCAGTTCTTC. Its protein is CASSLGASEANEQFF. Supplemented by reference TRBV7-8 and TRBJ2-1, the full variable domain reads GAGVSQSPRYKVAKRGQDVALRCDPISGHVSLFWYQQALGQGPEFLTYFQNEAQLDKSGLPSDRFFAERPEGSVSTLKIQRTQQEDSAVYLCASSLGASEANEQFFGPGTRLTVL.

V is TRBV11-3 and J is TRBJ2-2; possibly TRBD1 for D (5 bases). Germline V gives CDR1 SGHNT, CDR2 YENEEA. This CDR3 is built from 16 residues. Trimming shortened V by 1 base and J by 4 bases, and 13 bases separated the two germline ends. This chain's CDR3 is CASSLVSGRFTGELFF. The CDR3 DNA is TGTGCCAGCAGCTTAGTATCAGGGCGGTTCACCGGGGAGCTGTTTTTT.

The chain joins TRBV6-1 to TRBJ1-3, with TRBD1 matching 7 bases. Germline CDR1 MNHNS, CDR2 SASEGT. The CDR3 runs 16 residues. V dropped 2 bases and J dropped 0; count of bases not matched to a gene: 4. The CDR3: CASSERQGGSGNTIYF. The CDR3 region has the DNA TGTGCCAGCAGTGAACGACAGGGCGGCTCTGGAAACACCATATATTTT.

The CDR3 coding sequence is TGTGCCAGCATGGGATGGGGCAGGGGGCGGAATGAGCAGTTCTTC. Amino acid sequence: CASMGWGRGRNEQFF. This chain connects TRBV2 to TRBJ2-1; 8 bases are a match to TRBD1. The CDR3 loop spans 15 amino acids. The germline gives CDR1 SNHLY, CDR2 FYNNEI. Unmatched junction bases numbered 12, after V lost 7 bases and J lost 7 bases.

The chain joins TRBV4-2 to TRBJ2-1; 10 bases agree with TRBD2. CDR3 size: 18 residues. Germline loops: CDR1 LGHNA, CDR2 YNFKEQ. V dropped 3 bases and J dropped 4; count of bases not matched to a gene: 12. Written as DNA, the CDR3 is TGTGCCAGCAGCCAGGGACGGACTAGCGGAAAGAGTTACAATGAGCAGTTCTTC. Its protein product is CASSQGRTSGKSYNEQFF.

Here the CDR3 reads CASSLSARGEKLFF. CDR3 nucleotide sequence: TGTGCCAGCAGCTTAAGCGCTCGTGGTGAAAAACTGTTTTTT. The chain uses TRBV7-6 and TRBJ1-4; D unclear. The CDR3 is 14 residues long. The germline V and J ends were trimmed by 2 bases and 7 bases, with 11 bases remaining between them. Germline V lookup: CDR1 SGHVS, CDR2 FNYEAQ.

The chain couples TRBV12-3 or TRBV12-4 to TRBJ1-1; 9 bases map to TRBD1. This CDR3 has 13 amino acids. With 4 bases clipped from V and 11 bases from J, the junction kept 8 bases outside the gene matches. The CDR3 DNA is TGTGCCAGCAGTTACGGGACAGGGATGGGGGCTTTCTTT. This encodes CASSYGTGMGAFF.

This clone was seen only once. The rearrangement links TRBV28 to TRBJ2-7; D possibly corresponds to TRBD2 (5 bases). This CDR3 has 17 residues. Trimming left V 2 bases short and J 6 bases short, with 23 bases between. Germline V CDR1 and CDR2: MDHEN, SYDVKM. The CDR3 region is CASSLRLLRVHEGEQYF. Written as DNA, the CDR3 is TGTGCCAGCAGTTTAAGATTATTGAGGGTGCATGAAGGCGAGCAGTACTTC.

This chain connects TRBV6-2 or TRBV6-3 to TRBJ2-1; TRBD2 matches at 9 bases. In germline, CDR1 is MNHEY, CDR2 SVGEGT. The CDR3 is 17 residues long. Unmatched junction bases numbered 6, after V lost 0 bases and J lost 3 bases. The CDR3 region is CASSYSPPSGIYNEQFF. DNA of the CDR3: TGTGCCAGCAGTTACTCTCCTCCTAGCGGGATCTACAATGAGCAGTTCTTC.

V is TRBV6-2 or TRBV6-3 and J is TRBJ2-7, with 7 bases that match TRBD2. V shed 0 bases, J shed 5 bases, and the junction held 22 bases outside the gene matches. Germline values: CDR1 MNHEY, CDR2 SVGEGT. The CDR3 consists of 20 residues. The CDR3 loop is CASSYSVRDGRHPKRDEQYF. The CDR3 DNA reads TGTGCCAGCAGTTACTCGGTTAGAGACGGGAGGCACCCAAAGAGGGACGAGCAGTACTTC.

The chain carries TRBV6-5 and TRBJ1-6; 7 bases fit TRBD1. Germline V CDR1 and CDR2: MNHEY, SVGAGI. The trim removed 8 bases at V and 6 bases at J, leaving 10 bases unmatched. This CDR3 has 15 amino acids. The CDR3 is CASHTRDSVNSPLHF. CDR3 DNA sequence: TGTGCCAGCCATACCCGGGACAGTGTTAATTCACCCCTCCACTTT.

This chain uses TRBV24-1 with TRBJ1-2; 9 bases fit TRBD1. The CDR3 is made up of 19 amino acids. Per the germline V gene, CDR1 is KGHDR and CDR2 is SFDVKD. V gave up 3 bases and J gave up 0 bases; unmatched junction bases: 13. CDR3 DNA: TGTGCCACCAGTGATAAGGGGCAAACAGGGGGCCACCCTAACTATGGCTACACCTTC. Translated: CATSDKGQTGGHPNYGYTF.

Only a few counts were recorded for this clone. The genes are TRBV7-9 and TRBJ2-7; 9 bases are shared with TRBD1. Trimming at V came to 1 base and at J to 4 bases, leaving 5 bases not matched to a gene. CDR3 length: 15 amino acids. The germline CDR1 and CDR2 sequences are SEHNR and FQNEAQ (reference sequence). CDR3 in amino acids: CASSLVLQGAYEQYF. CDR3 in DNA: TGTGCCAGCAGCTTAGTTCTACAGGGGGCTTACGAGCAGTACTTC.

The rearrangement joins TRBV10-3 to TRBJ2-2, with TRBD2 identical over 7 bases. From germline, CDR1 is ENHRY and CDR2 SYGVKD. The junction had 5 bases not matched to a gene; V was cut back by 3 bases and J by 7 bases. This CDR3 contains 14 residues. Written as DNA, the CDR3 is TGTGCCATCAGTGACCAGCGGGATGACGGGGAGCTGTTTTTT. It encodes CAISDQRDDGELFF.

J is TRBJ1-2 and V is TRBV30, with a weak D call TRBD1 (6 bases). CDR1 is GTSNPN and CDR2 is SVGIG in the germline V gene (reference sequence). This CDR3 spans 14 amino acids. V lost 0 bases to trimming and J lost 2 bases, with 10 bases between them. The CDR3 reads CAWSVGRGNYGYTF. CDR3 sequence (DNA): TGTGCCTGGAGTGTAGGCAGGGGAAACTATGGCTACACCTTC. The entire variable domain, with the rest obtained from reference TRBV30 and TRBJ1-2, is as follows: SQTIHQWPATLVQPVGSPLSLECTVEGTSNPNLYWYRQAAGRGLQLLFYSVGIGQISSEVPQNLSASRPQDRQFILSSKKLLLSDSGFYLCAWSVGRGNYGYTFGSGTRLTVV.

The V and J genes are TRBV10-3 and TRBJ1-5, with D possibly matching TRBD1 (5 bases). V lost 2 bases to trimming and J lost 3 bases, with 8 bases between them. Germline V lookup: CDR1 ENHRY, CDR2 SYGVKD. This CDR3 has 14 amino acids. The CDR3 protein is CAISEGRDNQPQHF. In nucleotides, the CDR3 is TGTGCCATCAGTGAGGGCAGGGACAATCAGCCCCAGCATTTT.

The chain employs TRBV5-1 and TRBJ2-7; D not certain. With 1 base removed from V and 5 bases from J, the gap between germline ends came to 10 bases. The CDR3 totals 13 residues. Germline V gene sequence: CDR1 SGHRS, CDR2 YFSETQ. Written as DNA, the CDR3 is TGCGCCAGCAGCTTGTCCCGATTGAACGAGCAGTACTTC. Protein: CASSLSRLNEQYF.

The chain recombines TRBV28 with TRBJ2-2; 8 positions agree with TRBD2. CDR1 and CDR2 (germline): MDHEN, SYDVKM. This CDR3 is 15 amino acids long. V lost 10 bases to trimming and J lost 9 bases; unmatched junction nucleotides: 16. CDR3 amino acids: CATKAGAGLIRELFF. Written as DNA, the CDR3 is TGTGCCACAAAAGCGGGAGCGGGTCTTATCAGGGAGCTGTTTTTT.

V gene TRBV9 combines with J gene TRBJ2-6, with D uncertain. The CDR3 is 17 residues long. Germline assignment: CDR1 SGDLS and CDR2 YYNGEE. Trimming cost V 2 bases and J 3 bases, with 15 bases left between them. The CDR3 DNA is TGTGCCAGCAGCGTTGATCTTACTGACATTGGGGCCAACGTCCTGACTTTC. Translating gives CASSVDLTDIGANVLTF.

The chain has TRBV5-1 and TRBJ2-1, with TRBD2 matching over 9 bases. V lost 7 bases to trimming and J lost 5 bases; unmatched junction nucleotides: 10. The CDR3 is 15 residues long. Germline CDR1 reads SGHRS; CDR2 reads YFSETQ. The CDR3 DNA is TGCGCCAGCGGCCATGGACTAGCGAACGACAATGAGCAGTTCTTC. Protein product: CASGHGLANDNEQFF.